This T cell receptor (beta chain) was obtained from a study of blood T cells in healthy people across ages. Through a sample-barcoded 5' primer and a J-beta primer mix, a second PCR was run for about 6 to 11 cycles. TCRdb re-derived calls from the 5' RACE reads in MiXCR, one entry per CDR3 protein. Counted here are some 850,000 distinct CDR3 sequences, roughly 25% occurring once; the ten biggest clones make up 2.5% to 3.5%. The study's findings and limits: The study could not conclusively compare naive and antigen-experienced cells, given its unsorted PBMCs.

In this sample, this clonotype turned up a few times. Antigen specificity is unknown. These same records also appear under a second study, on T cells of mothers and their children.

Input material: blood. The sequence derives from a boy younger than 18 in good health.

CDR3 in DNA: TGTGCCAGCAGTTTTCTCGTGGGCTCTGGTACTAATGAAAAACTGTTTTTT. It translates to CASSFLVGSGTNEKLFF. This chain connects TRBV27 to TRBJ1-4; D gene ambiguous. This CDR3 is 17 amino acids long. The ends were cut back, 3 bases at V and 2 bases at J, with 16 bases in the middle. In germline, CDR1 is MNHEY, CDR2 SMNVEV (reference sequence).